This is a list of T cell receptor beta chains from one sample in a study of blood T cell repertoires in COVID-19. Sequencing was performed with immunoSEQ multiplex PCR; in TCRdb, only in-frame clones are kept and a portion is missing. The sample yields around 450,000 clones, around 90% seen once. Specimen: PBMCs or T cells enriched from blood (not recorded which). All receptors come from a man younger than 35 who had recovered from COVID-19. Each CDR3 is given with its conserved first and last residue. A D gene is named only where the DNA matches it firmly. Clone size is shown for a subset of rows, as once, few, many or a class of expanded clone.

-	TRBV27	few	TRBJ2-7	CASSSPYEQYF	TGTGCCAGCAGTTCTCCTTACGAGCAGTACTTC
-	TRBV4-1	-	TRBJ2-3	CASSPLLGTDTQYF	TGCGCCAGCAGCCCCCTCCTGGGCACGGATACGCAGTATTTT
TRBD1	TRBV4-2	-	TRBJ2-7	CASSQDNHPGGSYEQYF	TGTGCCAGCAGCCAAGATAACCACCCAGGGGGATCGTACGAGCAGTACTTC
-	TRBV5-1	once	TRBJ1-2	CASSPGPTRDEGYTF	TGCGCCAGCAGCCCTGGACCGACGCGGGATGAAGGCTACACCTTC
TRBD1	TRBV14	-	TRBJ2-3	CASSPRTGGRTDTQYF	TGTGCCAGCAGCCCCCGGACAGGGGGACGCACAGATACGCAGTATTTT
-	TRBV20-1	-	TRBJ2-1	CSAAGLHEQFF	TGCAGTGCTGCGGGACTCCATGAGCAGTTCTTC
-	TRBV2	-	TRBJ2-5	CASSEMGLEGAQYF	TGTGCCAGCAGTGAAATGGGACTTGAAGGGGCCCAGTACTTC
-	TRBV15	-	TRBJ1-6	CATSPNTASPLHF	TGTGCCACCAGCCCTAACACAGCTTCACCCCTCCACTTT
-	TRBV30	-	TRBJ2-7	CAWSASRTILYEQYF	TGTGCCTGGAGTGCCTCGAGGACTATATTATACGAGCAGTACTTC
TRBD1	TRBV30	-	TRBJ1-5	CAWGTGANQPQHF	TGTGCCTGGGGGACAGGGGCCAATCAGCCCCAGCATTTT
-	TRBV7-9	-	TRBJ1-1	CASSLGRTETLNTEAFF	TGTGCCAGCAGCTTAGGTCGGACAGAAACTTTGAACACTGAAGCTTTCTTT
-	TRBV2	-	TRBJ1-2	CASSPGWSNYGYTF	TGTGCCAGCAGCCCCGGATGGAGCAACTATGGCTACACCTTC
-	TRBV5-1	-	TRBJ1-1	CASSLETGDEAFF	TGCGCCAGCAGCTTGGAGACCGGGGATGAAGCTTTCTTT
TRBD1	TRBV27	-	TRBJ1-1	CASSLSPYGQGKNTEAFF	TGTGCCAGCAGTTTATCCCCATATGGACAGGGTAAGAACACTGAAGCTTTCTTT
TRBD1	TRBV30	-	TRBJ1-4	CAWSVGTVTNEKLFF	TGTGCCTGGAGTGTAGGGACAGTAACTAATGAAAAACTGTTTTTT
-	TRBV12-3/TRBV12-4	-	TRBJ2-7	CASSWGGSYEQYF	TGTGCCAGCAGTTGGGGCGGCTCCTACGAGCAGTACTTC
-	TRBV30	few	TRBJ2-1	CAWGASASYNEQFF	TGTGCCTGGGGTGCTAGCGCGTCATACAATGAGCAGTTCTTC
TRBD2	TRBV3-1/TRBV3-2	-	TRBJ2-3	CASTGGSTDTQYF	TGTGCCAGCACGGGAGGTAGCACAGATACGCAGTATTTT
-	TRBV9	-	TRBJ2-1	CASSVAGVSSYNEQFF	TGTGCCAGCAGCGTAGCGGGGGTGAGCTCCTACAATGAGCAGTTCTTC
TRBD1	TRBV9	-	TRBJ1-1	CASSLSTGGSTEAFF	TGTGCCAGCAGCCTATCGACAGGGGGGTCGACTGAAGCTTTCTTT
TRBD1	TRBV19	-	TRBJ2-1	CASSITGGVYNEQFF	TGTGCCAGTAGCATAACAGGGGGTGTCTACAATGAGCAGTTCTTC